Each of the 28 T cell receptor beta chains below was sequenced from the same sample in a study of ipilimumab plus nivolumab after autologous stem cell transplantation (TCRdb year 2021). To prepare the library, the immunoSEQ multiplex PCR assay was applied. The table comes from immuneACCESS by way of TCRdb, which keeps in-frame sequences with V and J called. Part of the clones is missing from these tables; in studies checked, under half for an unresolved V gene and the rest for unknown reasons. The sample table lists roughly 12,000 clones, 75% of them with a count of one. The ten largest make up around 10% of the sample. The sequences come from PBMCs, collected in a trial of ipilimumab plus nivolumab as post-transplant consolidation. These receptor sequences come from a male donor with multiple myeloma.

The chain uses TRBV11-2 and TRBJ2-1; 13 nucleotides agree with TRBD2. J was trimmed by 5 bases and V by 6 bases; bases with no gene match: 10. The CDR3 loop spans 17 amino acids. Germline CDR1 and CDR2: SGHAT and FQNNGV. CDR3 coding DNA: TGTGCCAGCAGGCCCGGACTAGCGGGGGCCCAGAACAATGAGCAGTTCTTC. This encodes CASRPGLAGAQNNEQFF.

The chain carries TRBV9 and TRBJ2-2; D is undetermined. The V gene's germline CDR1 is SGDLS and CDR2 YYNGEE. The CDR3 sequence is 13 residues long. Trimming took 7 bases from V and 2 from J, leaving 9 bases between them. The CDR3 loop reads CASGNFNTGELFF. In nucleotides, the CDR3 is TGTGCCAGCGGGAACTTTAACACCGGGGAGCTGTTTTTT.

The CDR3 spells CASSPRKDGFSSYNSPLHF. The CDR3 DNA reads as TGTGCCAGCAGCCCTCGTAAGGACGGCTTCAGCTCCTATAATTCACCCCTCCACTTT. The V and J genes are TRBV7-2 and TRBJ1-6, with D hard to call. This CDR3 region has 19 residues. Germline-derived CDR1 and CDR2 are SGHTA and FQGNSA. V was shortened by 5 bases and J by 0 bases, with 20 bases between the two germline ends.

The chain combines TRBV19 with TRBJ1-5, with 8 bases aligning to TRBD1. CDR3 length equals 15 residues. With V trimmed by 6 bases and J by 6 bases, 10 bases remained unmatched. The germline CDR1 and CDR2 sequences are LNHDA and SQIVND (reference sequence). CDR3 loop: CASRVGQVGGQPQHF. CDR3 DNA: TGTGCCAGTAGGGTGGGACAGGTCGGCGGTCAGCCCCAGCATTTT.

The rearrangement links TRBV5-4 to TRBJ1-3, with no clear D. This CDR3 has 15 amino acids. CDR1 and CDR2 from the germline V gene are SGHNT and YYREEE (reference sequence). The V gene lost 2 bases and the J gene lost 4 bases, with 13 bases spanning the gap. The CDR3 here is CASSLNPVEGNTIYF. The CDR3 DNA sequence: TGTGCCAGCAGCTTAAATCCAGTCGAAGGAAACACCATATATTTT.

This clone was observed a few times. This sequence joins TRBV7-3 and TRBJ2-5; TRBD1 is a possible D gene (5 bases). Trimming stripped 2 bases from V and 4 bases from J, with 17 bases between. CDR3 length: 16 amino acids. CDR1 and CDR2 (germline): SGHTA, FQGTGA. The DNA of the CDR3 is TGTGCCAGCAGCTTAGGGGCCATGGGTGTTAGAGAGACCCAGTACTTC. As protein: CASSLGAMGVRETQYF.

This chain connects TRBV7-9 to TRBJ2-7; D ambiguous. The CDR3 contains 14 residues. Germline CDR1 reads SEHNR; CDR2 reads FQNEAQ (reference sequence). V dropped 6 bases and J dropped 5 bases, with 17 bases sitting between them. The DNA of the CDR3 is TGTGCCAGCAGTAGTGGAACAGTAGTCGACGAGCAGTACTTC. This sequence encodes CASSSGTVVDEQYF.

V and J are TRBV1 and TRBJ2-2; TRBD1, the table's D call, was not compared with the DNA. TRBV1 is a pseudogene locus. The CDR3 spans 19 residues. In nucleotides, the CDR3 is TGCACCAGCAGCCAAGATCAAGGGAAACAGGGTTTGAACACCGGGGAGCTGTTTTTT. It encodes CTSSQDQGKQGLNTGELFF.

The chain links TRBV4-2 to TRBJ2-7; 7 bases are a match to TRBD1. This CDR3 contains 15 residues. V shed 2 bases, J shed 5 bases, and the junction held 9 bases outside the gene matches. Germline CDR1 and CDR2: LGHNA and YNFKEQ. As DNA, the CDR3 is TGTGCCAGCAGCCAACCCGACAGGGAGTCTCACGAGCAGTACTTC. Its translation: CASSQPDRESHEQYF.

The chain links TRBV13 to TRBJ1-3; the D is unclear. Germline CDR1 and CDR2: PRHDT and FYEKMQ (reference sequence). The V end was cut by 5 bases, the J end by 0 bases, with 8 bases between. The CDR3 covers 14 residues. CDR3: CASSPGNSGNTIYF. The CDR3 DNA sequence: TGTGCCAGCAGCCCCGGGAACTCTGGAAACACCATATATTTT.

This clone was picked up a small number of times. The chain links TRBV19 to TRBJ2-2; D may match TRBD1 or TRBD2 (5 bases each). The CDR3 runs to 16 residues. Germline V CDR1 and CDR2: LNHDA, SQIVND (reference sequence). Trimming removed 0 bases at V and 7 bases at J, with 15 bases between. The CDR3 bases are TGTGCCAGTAGTATAGAGGGACGCATATGGGGCGGGGAGCTGTTTTTT. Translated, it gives CASSIEGRIWGGELFF.

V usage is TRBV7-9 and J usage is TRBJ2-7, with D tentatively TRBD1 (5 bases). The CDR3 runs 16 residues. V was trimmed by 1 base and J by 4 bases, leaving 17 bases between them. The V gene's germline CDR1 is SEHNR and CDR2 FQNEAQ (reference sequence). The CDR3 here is CASSLVGQGYVYEQYF. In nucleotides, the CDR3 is TGTGCCAGCAGCTTAGTGGGGCAGGGATATGTGTACGAGCAGTACTTC.

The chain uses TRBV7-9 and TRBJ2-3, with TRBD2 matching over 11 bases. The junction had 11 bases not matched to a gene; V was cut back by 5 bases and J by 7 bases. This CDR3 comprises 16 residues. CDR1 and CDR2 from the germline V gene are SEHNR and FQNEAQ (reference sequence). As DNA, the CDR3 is TGTGCCAGCAGCCACTCACTAGCGGGGGTTGGGAATACGCAGTATTTT. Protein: CASSHSLAGVGNTQYF.

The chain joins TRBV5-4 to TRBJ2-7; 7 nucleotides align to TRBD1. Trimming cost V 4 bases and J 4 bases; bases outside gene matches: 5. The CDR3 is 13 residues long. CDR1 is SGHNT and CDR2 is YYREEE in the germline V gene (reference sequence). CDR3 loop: CASSQGQPYEQYF. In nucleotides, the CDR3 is TGTGCCAGCAGCCAGGGACAGCCTTACGAGCAGTACTTC.

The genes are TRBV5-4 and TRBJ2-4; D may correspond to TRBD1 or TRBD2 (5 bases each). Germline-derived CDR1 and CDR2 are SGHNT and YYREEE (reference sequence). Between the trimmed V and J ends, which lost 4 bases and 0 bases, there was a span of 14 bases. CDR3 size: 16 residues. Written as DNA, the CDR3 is TGTGCCAGCAGCGGGGACGGGGAATCAGCCAAAAACATTCAGTACTTC. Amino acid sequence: CASSGDGESAKNIQYF. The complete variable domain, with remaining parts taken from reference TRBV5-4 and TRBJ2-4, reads ETGVTQSPTHLIKTRGQQVTLRCSSQSGHNTVSWYQQALGQGPQFIFQYYREEENGRGNFPPRFSGLQFPNYSSELNVNALELDDSALYLCASSGDGESAKNIQYFGAGTRLSVL.

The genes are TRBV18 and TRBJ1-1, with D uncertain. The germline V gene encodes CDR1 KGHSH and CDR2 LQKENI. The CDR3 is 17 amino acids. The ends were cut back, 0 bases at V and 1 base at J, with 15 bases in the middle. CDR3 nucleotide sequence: TGTGCCAGCTCACCACCGAGGGTACTAGGCGAGAACACTGAAGCTTTCTTT. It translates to CASSPPRVLGENTEAFF.

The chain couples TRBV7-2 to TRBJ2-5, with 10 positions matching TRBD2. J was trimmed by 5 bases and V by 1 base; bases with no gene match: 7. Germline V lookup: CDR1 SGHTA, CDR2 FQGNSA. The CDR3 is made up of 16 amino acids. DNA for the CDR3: TGTGCCAGCAGCTTAGGAACAGCGGGGGGGCGGGAGACCCAGTACTTC. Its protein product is CASSLGTAGGRETQYF.

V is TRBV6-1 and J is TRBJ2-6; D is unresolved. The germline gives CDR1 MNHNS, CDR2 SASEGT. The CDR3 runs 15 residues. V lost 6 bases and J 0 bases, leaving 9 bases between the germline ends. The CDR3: CASRDGSSGANVLTF. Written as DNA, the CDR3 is TGTGCCAGCAGAGACGGGTCCTCTGGGGCCAACGTCCTGACTTTC.

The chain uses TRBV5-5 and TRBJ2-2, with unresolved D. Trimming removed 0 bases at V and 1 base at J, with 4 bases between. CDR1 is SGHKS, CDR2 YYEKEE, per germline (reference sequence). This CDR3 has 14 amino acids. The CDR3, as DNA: TGTGCCAGCAGCTTGGGGGGGAACACCGGGGAGCTGTTTTTT. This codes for CASSLGGNTGELFF.

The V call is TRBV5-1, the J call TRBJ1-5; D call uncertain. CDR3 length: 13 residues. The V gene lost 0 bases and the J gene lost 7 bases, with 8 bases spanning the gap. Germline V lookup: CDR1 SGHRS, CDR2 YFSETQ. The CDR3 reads CASSLAGGQPQHF. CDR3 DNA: TGCGCCAGCAGCTTGGCCGGCGGACAGCCCCAGCATTTT.

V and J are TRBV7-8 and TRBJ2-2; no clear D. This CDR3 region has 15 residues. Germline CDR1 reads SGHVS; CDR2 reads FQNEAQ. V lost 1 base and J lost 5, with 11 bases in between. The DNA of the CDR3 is TGTGCCAGCAGCTTAGGTACCTGGGATACCGGGGAGCTGTTTTTT. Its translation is CASSLGTWDTGELFF.

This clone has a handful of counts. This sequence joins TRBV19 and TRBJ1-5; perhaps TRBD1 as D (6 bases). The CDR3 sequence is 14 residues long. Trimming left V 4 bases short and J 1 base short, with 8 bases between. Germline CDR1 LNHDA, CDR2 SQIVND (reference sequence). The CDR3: CASSTGASNQPQHF. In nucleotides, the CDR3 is TGTGCCAGTAGTACGGGGGCGAGCAATCAGCCCCAGCATTTT.

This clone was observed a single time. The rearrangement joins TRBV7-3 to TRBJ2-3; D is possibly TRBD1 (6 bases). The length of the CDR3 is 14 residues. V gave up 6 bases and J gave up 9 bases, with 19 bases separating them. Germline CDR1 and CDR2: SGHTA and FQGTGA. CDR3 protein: CASSSRKAGDTQYF. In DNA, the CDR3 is TGTGCCAGCAGTTCCCGCAAGGCAGGGGACACGCAGTATTTT.

Written as DNA, the CDR3 is TGTGCCAGCAGCACCACCACAGGAGGGACTAGCGAGAACACAGATACGCAGTATTTT. It is translated as CASSTTTGGTSENTDTQYF. V gene TRBV5-6 combines with J gene TRBJ2-3, with 10 bases lining up with TRBD2. Germline CDR1 reads SGHDT; CDR2 reads YYEEEE. The trim removed 4 bases at V and 2 bases at J, leaving 16 bases unmatched. The CDR3 has 19 residues.

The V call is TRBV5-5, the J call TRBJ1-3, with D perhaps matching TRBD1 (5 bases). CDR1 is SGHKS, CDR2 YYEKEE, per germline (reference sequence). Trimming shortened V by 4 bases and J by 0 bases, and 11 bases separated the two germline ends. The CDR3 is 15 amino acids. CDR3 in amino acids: CASSPGGGSGNTIYF. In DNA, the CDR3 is TGTGCCAGCAGCCCCGGCGGGGGCTCTGGAAACACCATATATTTT.

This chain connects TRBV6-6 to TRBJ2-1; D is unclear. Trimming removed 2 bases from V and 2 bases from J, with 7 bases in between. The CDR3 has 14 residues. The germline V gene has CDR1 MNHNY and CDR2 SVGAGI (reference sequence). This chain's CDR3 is CASSYGSTYNEQFF. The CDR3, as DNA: TGTGCCAGCAGTTACGGCAGCACCTACAATGAGCAGTTCTTC.

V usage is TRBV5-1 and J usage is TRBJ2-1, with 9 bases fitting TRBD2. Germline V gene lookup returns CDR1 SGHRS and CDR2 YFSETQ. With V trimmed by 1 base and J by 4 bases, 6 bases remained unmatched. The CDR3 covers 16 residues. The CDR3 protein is CASSLQASGVYNEQFF. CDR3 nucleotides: TGCGCCAGCAGCTTGCAGGCTAGCGGGGTTTACAATGAGCAGTTCTTC.

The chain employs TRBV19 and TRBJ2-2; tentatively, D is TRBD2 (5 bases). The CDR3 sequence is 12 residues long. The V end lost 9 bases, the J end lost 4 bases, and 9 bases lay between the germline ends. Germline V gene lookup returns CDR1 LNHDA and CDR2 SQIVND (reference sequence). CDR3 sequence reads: CARPEGTGELFF. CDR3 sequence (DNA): TGTGCCAGACCCGAGGGCACCGGGGAGCTGTTTTTT.